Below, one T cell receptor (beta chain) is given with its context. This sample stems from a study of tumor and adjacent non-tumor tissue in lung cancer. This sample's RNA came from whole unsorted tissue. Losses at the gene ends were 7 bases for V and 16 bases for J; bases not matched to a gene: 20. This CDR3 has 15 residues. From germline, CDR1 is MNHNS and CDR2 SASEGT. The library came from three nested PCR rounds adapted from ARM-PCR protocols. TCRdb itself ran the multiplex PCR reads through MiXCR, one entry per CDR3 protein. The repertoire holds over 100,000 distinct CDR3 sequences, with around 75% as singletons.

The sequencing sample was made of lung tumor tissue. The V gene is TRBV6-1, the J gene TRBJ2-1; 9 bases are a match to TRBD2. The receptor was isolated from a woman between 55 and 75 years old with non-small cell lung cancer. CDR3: CASKLGLAGYNDHFF. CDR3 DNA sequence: TGTGCCAGCAAACTGGGACTAGCTGGTTACAATGACCACTTCTTC.